Shown below are 3 T cell receptor beta chains from a single sample sequenced in a study of blood T cell repertoires in COVID-19. Using immunoSEQ multiplex PCR, the repertoire was profiled, and TCRdb retains in-frame clones only, with some absent. Of some 70,000 clones in the sample, nearly 90% are singletons; the top ten hold more than 4.5%. Material for sequencing was peripheral blood. These receptor sequences come from a man in his fifties or sixties with acute or convalescent COVID-19.

This chain links TRBV25-1 with TRBJ1-6, with D tentatively TRBD1 (5 bases). The CDR3 totals 13 residues. Looked up from germline, CDR1 is MGHDK and CDR2 is SYGVNS. The V gene lost 8 bases and the J gene lost 5 bases, with 10 bases spanning the gap. The CDR3, as DNA: TGTGCCAGCGGGGGGACCGATAATTCACCCCTCCACTTT. Amino acids: CASGGTDNSPLHF.

This chain connects TRBV5-1 to TRBJ2-2; 10 nucleotides agree with TRBD1. Germline V gene data show CDR1 as SGHRS and CDR2 as YFSETQ. The V gene end was trimmed by 4 bases and the J gene end by 0 bases; junction bases not matched to a gene: 6. The CDR3 length is 17 residues. The CDR3: CASSPAGTGANTGELFF. DNA for the CDR3: TGCGCCAGCAGCCCGGCCGGGACAGGGGCGAACACCGGGGAGCTGTTTTTT.

This clone has a single count. V and J are TRBV12-3 or TRBV12-4 and TRBJ2-7; possible D gene TRBD1, 5 bases. Trimming stripped 3 bases from V and 2 bases from J, with 8 bases between. The length of the CDR3 is 13 residues. The CDR3 loop reads CASSFDRTYEQYF. CDR3 coding DNA: TGTGCCAGCAGTTTCGACAGAACCTACGAGCAGTACTTC.